Here is one T cell receptor beta chain with its context. The sample originates from a study of T cell responses to AZD1222 COVID-19 vaccine. The CDR3 covers 14 residues. V was cut by 7 bases and J by 1 base, with 13 bases left in between. CDR1 MNHEY and CDR2 SVGAGI come from the germline V gene. Libraries were prepared by immunoSEQ multiplex PCR; TCRdb keeps only in-frame clonotypes and omits some of them. The sample has 150,000 or so clones, under 95% seen once. Material: peripheral blood, obtained 28 days after the second AZD1222 dose. This chain links TRBV6-5 with TRBJ1-1; D not certain. The TCR comes from an adult who received the AZD1222 COVID-19 vaccine. CDR3 sequence (DNA): TGTGCCAGCATTAAACTCGGAGAGAACACTGAAGCTTTCTTT. It is translated as CASIKLGENTEAFF.